The source of this T cell receptor beta chain is a study of molecular identifiers for immune sequencing clone quantification. Germline CDR1 and CDR2: SGHTA and FQGTGA. Unmatched junction bases numbered 8, after V lost 5 bases and J lost 4 bases. This CDR3 spans 15 amino acids. TCRdb recomputed calls from the PCR reads with MiXCR, one row per CDR3 protein. The sample has 490,000 or so distinct CDR3 sequences; around a fifth are singletons. Construction of naive CD8 libraries employed about 18,000 to 1,100,000 sorted cells together with 10%, 30% or 50% RNA. This clonotype has just a few counts. The TCR originated in a human donor in good health. Some libraries in this study had Jurkat cell RNA spiked in. The sample was naive CD8+ T cells from blood, with Jurkat cell RNA spiked in. Subset of the sample: FACS-sorted CD8+CD4-CCR7+CD45RA+ naive T cells. The V call is TRBV7-3, the J call TRBJ2-5; TRBD2 agrees at 9 bases. DNA for the CDR3: TGTGCCAGCAGCCTGTCGGGACTAGCTGGAGAGACCCAGTACTTC. This encodes CASSLSGLAGETQYF.